This T cell receptor beta chain appears in the sequencing data of a study of blood T cells in healthy people across ages. This clonotype has just a few counts. The germline V gene has CDR1 SQVTM and CDR2 ANQGSEA. The CDR3 has 13 residues. The V segment lost 6 bases and the J segment 6 bases; nucleotides outside the gene matches: 9. A sample-barcoded 5' primer and a J-beta primer mix were used in a second PCR of about 7 to 12 cycles. TCRdb ran MiXCR on the 5' RACE reads and lists one entry per CDR3 protein. The sample lists around 1.5 million distinct CDR3 sequences, approximately 63% occurring once. Sequenced: blood. The chain couples TRBV29-1 to TRBJ1-2; 8 nucleotides line up with TRBD1. This sequence was found in a man aged 18 to 30 in good health. The CDR3 is CSVGQGASDGYTF. As DNA, the CDR3 is TGCAGCGTCGGTCAGGGGGCTTCCGATGGCTACACCTTC. Based on the CDR3 plus reference TRBV29-1 and TRBJ1-2, the full variable domain is SAVISQKPSRDICQRGTSLTIQCQVDSQVTMMFWYRQQPGQSLTLIATANQGSEATYESGFVIDKFPISRPNLTFSTLTVSNMSPEDSSIYLCSVGQGASDGYTFGSGTRLTVV.